A selection of T cell receptor beta chains follows, all from one sample in a study of blood T cell repertoires in COVID-19. TCRdb's copy holds only in-frame clones and misses some; the assay was immunoSEQ multiplex PCR. Of approximately 290,000 clones listed, roughly 89% were seen once; the top ten hold approximately 4.5%. The sample comprised PBMCs or T cells enriched from blood (not recorded which). These receptors originate from a woman younger than 30 with acute COVID-19. The CDR3 runs from the conserved cysteine through the conserved F or W. A D gene is named only where the DNA matches it firmly. Size is stated for part of the rows, as once, few or many counts, or as a class when the clone is expanded.

abundance,j_gene,d_gene,v_gene,CDR3aa,CDR3nt
once,TRBJ1-2,-,TRBV4-2,CASSPRQTGPSGGYTF,TGTGCCAGCAGCCCCAGACAGACAGGCCCCTCTGGAGGCTACACCTTC
-,TRBJ2-3,-,TRBV28,CASIDGLTDTQYF,TGTGCCAGCATCGACGGACTCACAGATACGCAGTATTTT
-,TRBJ2-1,-,TRBV5-1,CASSLRRGYGYEQFF,TGCGCCAGCAGCTTGCGCCGGGGGTATGGTTATGAGCAGTTCTTC
-,TRBJ2-1,TRBD2,TRBV28,CASRSAGLDGNEQFF,TGTGCCAGCAGGTCTGCGGGACTAGATGGCAATGAGCAGTTCTTC
-,TRBJ2-1,-,TRBV28,CASGTWREQFF,TGTGCCAGCGGAACTTGGAGGGAGCAGTTCTTC
-,TRBJ2-1,TRBD2,TRBV7-3,CASSQGTSGNNEQFF,TGTGCCAGCAGTCAAGGGACTAGCGGAAACAATGAGCAGTTCTTC
-,TRBJ1-6,TRBD1,TRBV28,CASSLMTGIVASPLHF,TGTGCCAGCAGTTTAATGACAGGGATTGTCGCTTCACCCCTCCACTTT
-,TRBJ2-2,-,TRBV3-1/TRBV3-2,CASSRSGTGELFF,TGTGCCAGCAGTCGGAGTGGGACCGGGGAGCTGTTTTTT
-,TRBJ2-5,-,TRBV12-5,CASGREIQETQYF,TGTGCTAGTGGTCGAGAGATCCAAGAGACCCAGTACTTC
-,TRBJ1-2,-,TRBV19,CASNGQAGGYGYTF,TGTGCCAGTAATGGCCAGGCAGGTGGCTATGGCTACACCTTC
-,TRBJ1-2,TRBD1,TRBV7-8,CASSPVSTGTGYTF,TGTGCCAGCAGCCCCGTGTCGACAGGGACTGGCTACACCTTC
-,TRBJ2-7,TRBD2,TRBV7-3,CASSLGGGSGEQYF,TGTGCCAGCAGCCTAGGCGGCGGGAGTGGGGAGCAGTACTTC
-,TRBJ2-7,TRBD2,TRBV7-2,CASSLGVLASGTVYEQYF,TGTGCCAGCAGCTTAGGGGTTCTCGCTAGCGGGACTGTCTACGAGCAGTACTTC
-,TRBJ2-3,TRBD2,TRBV7-8,CASSLVFSGRAGDTQYF,TGTGCCAGCAGCTTAGTGTTCAGCGGGAGGGCCGGGGATACGCAGTATTTT
-,TRBJ1-5,-,TRBV3-1/TRBV3-2,CASSQDFARNQPQHF,TGTGCCAGCAGCCAAGATTTCGCACGGAATCAGCCCCAGCATTTT
-,TRBJ1-2,-,TRBV5-1,CASSTVGGPGGYTF,TGCGCCAGCAGCACGGTCGGGGGGCCGGGTGGCTACACCTTC